Sequencing of this TCR beta chain was carried out in a study of blood T cell repertoires in COVID-19. As for the study in general: T cells, B-cell-depleted T cells, or PBMCs supplied cDNA or gDNA.

Libraries were prepared by immunoSEQ multiplex PCR; TCRdb keeps only in-frame clonotypes and omits some of them. The sample yields 200,000 to 300,000 clones, 85% to 90% seen once. Germline V gives CDR1 MNHEY, CDR2 SVGAGI. The CDR3 is 15 amino acids. V lost 6 bases to trimming and J lost 0 bases; unmatched junction nucleotides: 7. Regarding this clone: The sample holds other DNA sequences that translate to the same CDR3.

The V call is TRBV6-5, the J call TRBJ2-7, with 8 bases fitting TRBD2. The sample comprised peripheral blood. The clonotype was recovered from a woman between 40 and 50 years old with acute or convalescent COVID-19. In DNA, the CDR3 is TGTGCCAGCAGCAGAAGCGGGGGCCTCTCCTACGAGCAGTACGTC. Protein product: CASSRSGGLSYEQYV.